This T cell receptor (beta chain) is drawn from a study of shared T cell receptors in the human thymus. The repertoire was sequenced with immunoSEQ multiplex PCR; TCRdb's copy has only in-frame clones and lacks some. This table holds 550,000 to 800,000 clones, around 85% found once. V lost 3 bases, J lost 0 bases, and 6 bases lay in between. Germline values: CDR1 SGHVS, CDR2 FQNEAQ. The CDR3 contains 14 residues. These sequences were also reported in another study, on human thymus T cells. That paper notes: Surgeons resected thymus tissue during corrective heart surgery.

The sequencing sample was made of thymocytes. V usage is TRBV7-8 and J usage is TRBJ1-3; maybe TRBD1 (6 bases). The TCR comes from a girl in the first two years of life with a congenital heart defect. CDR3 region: CASSLDSSGNTIYF. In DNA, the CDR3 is TGTGCCAGCAGCTTGGACAGCTCTGGAAACACCATATATTTT. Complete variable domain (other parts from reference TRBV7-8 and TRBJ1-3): GAGVSQSPRYKVAKRGQDVALRCDPISGHVSLFWYQQALGQGPEFLTYFQNEAQLDKSGLPSDRFFAERPEGSVSTLKIQRTQQEDSAVYLCASSLDSSGNTIYFGEGSWLTVV.